Below are 13 T cell receptor beta chains sequenced from a single sample in a study of cytomegalovirus exposure and HLA in healthy donors. This PCR relied on a set of 60 Vbeta primers and 13 Jbeta primers. Here immunoSEQ multiplex PCR was the method, and the copy in TCRdb shows in-frame clones only, minus some. In the table there are some 80,000 clones, around 76% of which are singletons. Sequenced: PBMCs. These receptors all stem from a man aged 40-50 years in good health and CMV-seronegative.

Only a few counts were recorded for this clone. The V and J genes are TRBV7-9 and TRBJ2-3; no firm D call. The CDR3 extends over 12 amino acids. V was pared by 4 bases and J by 0 bases, with 2 bases between. Germline lookup yields CDR1 SEHNR and CDR2 FQNEAQ (reference sequence). CDR3 nucleotide sequence: TGTGCCAGCAGCTCTAGCACAGATACGCAGTATTTT. This codes for CASSSSTDTQYF. The entire variable domain, with the rest obtained from reference TRBV7-9 and TRBJ2-3, is as follows: DTGVSQNPRHKITKRGQNVTFRCDPISEHNRLYWYRQTLGQGPEFLTYFQNEAQLEKSRLLSDRFSAERPKGSFSTLEIQRTEQGDSAMYLCASSSSTDTQYFGPGTRLTVL.

The J gene is TRBJ2-5, the V gene TRBV10-3; D is undetermined. The J call may be incorrect, as the DNA end agrees better with TRBJ2-7. Germline V gene sequence: CDR1 ENHRY, CDR2 SYGVKD. The CDR3 runs to 14 residues. CDR3 in amino acids: CAISESRAPYEQYF. CDR3 nucleotide sequence: TGTGCCATCAGTGAGTCGAGAGCGCCCTACGAGCAGTACTTC.

The chain combines TRBV5-1 with TRBJ2-2; TRBD2 matches at 7 bases. The CDR3 totals 17 residues. In germline, CDR1 is SGHRS, CDR2 YFSETQ. Trimming at V came to 6 bases and at J to 7 bases, leaving 18 bases not matched to a gene. CDR3 loop: CASTDPRDWGRGGELFF. As DNA, the CDR3 is TGCGCCAGCACCGACCCCCGGGACTGGGGGAGGGGCGGGGAGCTGTTTTTT. Drawing the rest from reference TRBV5-1 and TRBJ2-2, the complete variable domain is KAGVTQTPRYLIKTRGQQVTLSCSPISGHRSVSWYQQTPGQGLQFLFEYFSETQRNKGNFPGRFSGRQFSNSRSEMNVSTLELGDSALYLCASTDPRDWGRGGELFFGEGSRLTVL.

The chain has TRBV6-1 and TRBJ2-7; TRBD1 matches at 8 bases. With 6 bases clipped from V and 6 bases from J, the junction kept 10 bases outside the gene matches. The CDR3 covers 14 residues. Germline CDR1 is MNHNS and CDR2 is SASEGT. The CDR3 region is CASRLDREVIEQYF. The CDR3 nucleotides read TGTGCCAGCAGGCTGGACAGGGAAGTCATCGAGCAGTACTTC.

CDR3 nucleotides: TGTGCCAGTAGCCCGGACAGGTATAGCAATCAGCCCCAGCATTTT. Translating gives CASSPDRYSNQPQHF. The J gene is TRBJ1-5, the V gene TRBV19; 7 nucleotides line up with TRBD1. Looked up from germline, CDR1 is LNHDA and CDR2 is SQIVND (reference sequence). The CDR3 runs to 15 residues. Trimming cost V 6 bases and J 0 bases; bases outside gene matches: 5.

The rearrangement links TRBV19 to TRBJ2-7, with TRBD2 matching 14 bases. Germline values: CDR1 LNHDA, CDR2 SQIVND (reference sequence). With 4 bases clipped from V and 2 bases from J, the junction kept 1 base outside the gene matches. The CDR3 consists of 15 residues. CDR3 loop: CASSKTSGRAYEQYF. CDR3 DNA sequence: TGTGCCAGTAGTAAGACTAGCGGGAGGGCCTACGAGCAGTACTTC.

The sample holds one count of this clone. The CDR3 DNA sequence: TGTGCCAGCACCCAGTCGGGGGATAGCTCACCCCTCCACTTT. Amino acid sequence: CASTQSGDSSPLHF. The chain recombines TRBV7-3 with TRBJ1-6, with D tentatively TRBD1 (5 bases). CDR1 and CDR2 from the germline V gene are SGHTA and FQGTGA. This CDR3 spans 14 amino acids. Trimming took off 7 bases at V and 10 bases at J, with 17 bases between the two ends.

This clone was seen once. V is TRBV4-2 and J is TRBJ2-5, with TRBD1 identical over 9 bases. The ends lost 4 bases at V and 4 bases at J; junction bases unmatched: 10. CDR1 is LGHNA and CDR2 is YNFKEQ in the germline V gene. The CDR3 covers 16 residues. The CDR3 here is CASSRSGQGKGETQYF. Here the CDR3 DNA reads TGTGCCAGCAGCCGATCCGGACAGGGGAAGGGAGAGACCCAGTACTTC.

The V and J genes are TRBV19 and TRBJ2-7; TRBD1 matches at 10 bases. Germline CDR1 reads LNHDA; CDR2 reads SQIVND (reference sequence). V was pared by 5 bases and J by 0 bases, with 4 bases of the junction left unmatched. This CDR3 has 15 amino acids. The CDR3 here is CASSPRDRGSYEQYF. CDR3 DNA: TGTGCCAGTAGTCCTCGGGACAGGGGCTCCTACGAGCAGTACTTC.

The gene calls are TRBV2 and TRBJ2-7; 12 bases agree with TRBD1. The CDR3 is 14 amino acids. Germline V gene lookup returns CDR1 SNHLY and CDR2 FYNNEI. Germline trimming cut 8 bases from V and 3 bases from J; bases unmatched to any gene: 5. CDR3 nucleotide sequence: TGTGCCAGCGCACGGGACAGGGGGCTCTACGAGCAGTACTTC. Translation: CASARDRGLYEQYF.

In this sample, this clone turned up once. The V call is TRBV7-9, the J call TRBJ1-4, with TRBD1 as a possible D gene (5 bases). The CDR3 loop spans 15 amino acids. Germline assignment: CDR1 SEHNR and CDR2 FQNEAQ (reference sequence). Deletions cut 4 bases from V and 5 bases from J, with 14 bases between. The CDR3 DNA reads TGTGCCAGCAGCTGGGGCGACAGCCTAAATGAAAAACTGTTTTTT. Its protein is CASSWGDSLNEKLFF.

The sample holds one count of this clone. V usage is TRBV7-2 and J usage is TRBJ2-3; tentative D call: TRBD1 (6 bases). Trimming took off 3 bases at V and 0 bases at J, with 10 bases between the two ends. The CDR3 spans 15 residues. The germline V gene has CDR1 SGHTA and CDR2 FQGNSA. In DNA form, the CDR3 reads TGTGCCAGCAGCTTCAGGGGACGAAGCACAGATACGCAGTATTTT. Translated: CASSFRGRSTDTQYF.

This clone was counted a single time. The rearrangement joins TRBV30 to TRBJ2-3; D is unclear. The CDR3 has 11 residues. Germline V gene sequence: CDR1 GTSNPN, CDR2 SVGIG (reference sequence). Trimming took 1 base from V and 3 from J, leaving 2 bases between them. The CDR3 spells CAWSATDTQYF. In DNA, the CDR3 is TGTGCCTGGAGTGCAACAGATACGCAGTATTTT.